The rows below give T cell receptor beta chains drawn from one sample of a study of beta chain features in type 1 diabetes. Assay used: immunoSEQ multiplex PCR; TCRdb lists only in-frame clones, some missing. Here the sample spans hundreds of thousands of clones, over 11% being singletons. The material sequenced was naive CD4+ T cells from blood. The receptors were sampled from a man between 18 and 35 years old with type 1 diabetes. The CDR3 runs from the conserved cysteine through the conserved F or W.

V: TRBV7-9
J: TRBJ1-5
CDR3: CASSLGAGYPRNQPQHF

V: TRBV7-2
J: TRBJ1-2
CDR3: CASSPQPNYGYTF

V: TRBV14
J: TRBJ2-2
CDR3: CASSPQNTGELFF

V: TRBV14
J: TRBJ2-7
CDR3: CASSQGLYRERGEQYF

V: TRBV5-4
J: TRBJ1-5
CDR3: CASSITGMGNQPQHF

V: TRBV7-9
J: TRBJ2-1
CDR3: CASSLARLAGEHEQFF

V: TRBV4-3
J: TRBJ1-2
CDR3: CASSPTGTGNYGYTF

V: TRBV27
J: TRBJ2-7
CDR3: CASSFVVGQGAREQYF

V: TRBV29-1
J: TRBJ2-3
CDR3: CSVGGGFSDTQYF

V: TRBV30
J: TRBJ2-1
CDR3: CAWSAGTSGGSSSYNEQFF

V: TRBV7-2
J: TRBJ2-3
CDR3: CASSLALASGHSTDTQYF